This record looks at one T cell receptor beta chain sequence and its context. Sequencing used immunoSEQ multiplex PCR; TCRdb keeps in-frame clones, though not all of them. The sample comprises roughly 19,000 clones, around 86% of which are singletons, and 3.5% to 6% rests with the top ten. These data belong to a study of chemoradiotherapy in HPV16-positive cancers. CDR1 is SGDLS, CDR2 YYNGEE, per germline. The CDR3 is 13 residues long. V gave up 7 bases and J gave up 4 bases; unmatched junction bases: 5. Repeated repertoire sampling spanned the course of chemoradiotherapy. V gene TRBV9 combines with J gene TRBJ2-5; the match to TRBD2 covers 9 bases. Sequenced material: blood, taken from a patient who underwent chemoradiotherapy. The clonotype was recovered from a human donor with HPV-associated anogenital cancer. DNA of the CDR3: TGTGCCAGCTCACTAGCGGGTGGAGAGACCCAGTACTTC. Residues: CASSLAGGETQYF.